This is a list of T cell receptor beta chains from one sample in a study of cytomegalovirus exposure and HLA in healthy donors. The protocol was immunoSEQ multiplex PCR, while the TCRdb copy is restricted to in-frame clones and leaves out a portion. This table has fewer than 120,000 clones, roughly three quarters appearing once. Sequencing input: PBMCs. These receptors originate from a man aged 25-40 years in good health and CMV-seropositive. Both conserved end residues are trimmed from each CDR3.

>TRBV5-1|TRBJ1-4
ASSLIQGPSEKLF
>TRBV27|TRBJ2-1
ASSSRTPVYNEQF
>TRBV9|TRBJ2-3
ASSPRQTGADTQY
>TRBV12-5|TRBJ1-6
ASGLKPGQGVRSPLH
>TRBV11-3|TRBJ2-7
ASSFWRQGAYEQY
>TRBV6-5|TRBJ2-7
ASSLSQPYEQY
>TRBV30|TRBJ2-2
AWSETSAGELF
>TRBV28|TRBJ1-6
ASSSSGTLWNSPLH
>TRBV11-2|TRBJ2-4
ASSLFRGGRINIQY
>TRBV2|TRBJ2-5
ASTRTGSEETQY
>TRBV11-1|TRBJ2-5
ASSLGQEQETQY
>TRBV15|TRBJ1-5
ATSGQDRDPNQPQH
>TRBV12-5|TRBJ1-4
ASGRDSTNEKLF
>TRBV15|TRBJ2-3
ATSRGGAELSTDTQY
>TRBV27|TRBJ1-1
ASSLSRGAGEAF
>TRBV7-6|TRBJ2-7
ASSLATGEQY
>TRBV4-2|TRBJ1-1
ASSPRQGDTEAF
>TRBV10-2|TRBJ1-2
ASSDPGPGVVGYT